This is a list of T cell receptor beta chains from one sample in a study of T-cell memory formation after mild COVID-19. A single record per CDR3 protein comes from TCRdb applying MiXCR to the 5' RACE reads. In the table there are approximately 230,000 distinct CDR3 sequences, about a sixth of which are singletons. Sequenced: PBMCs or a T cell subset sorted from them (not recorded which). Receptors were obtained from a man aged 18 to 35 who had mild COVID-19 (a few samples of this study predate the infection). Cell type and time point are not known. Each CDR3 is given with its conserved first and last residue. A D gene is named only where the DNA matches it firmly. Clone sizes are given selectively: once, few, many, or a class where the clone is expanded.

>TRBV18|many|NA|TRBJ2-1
CASSPPPGNEQFF
TGTGCCAGCTCACCACCCCCGGGCAATGAGCAGTTCTTC
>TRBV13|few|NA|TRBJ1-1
CASSPGTPEAFF
TGTGCCAGCAGCCCCGGGACCCCTGAAGCTTTCTTT
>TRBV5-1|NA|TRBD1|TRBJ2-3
CASSLSPQGSTDTQYF
TGCGCCAGCAGCCTTTCCCCACAGGGGAGCACAGATACGCAGTATTTT
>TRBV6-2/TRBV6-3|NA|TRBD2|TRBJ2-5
CASGLAHETQYF
TGTGCCAGCGGACTAGCTCATGAGACCCAGTACTTC
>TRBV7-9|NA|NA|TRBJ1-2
CASSSSGPTYGYTF
TGTGCCAGCAGCTCCTCAGGTCCGACCTATGGCTACACCTTC
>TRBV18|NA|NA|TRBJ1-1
CASSTSRENTEAFF
TGTGCCAGCTCAACCTCCAGAGAGAACACTGAAGCTTTCTTT
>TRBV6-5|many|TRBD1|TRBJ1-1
CASRPDRGRRAFF
TGTGCCAGCAGACCGGACAGGGGCCGGAGAGCTTTCTTT
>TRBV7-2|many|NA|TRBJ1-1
CASSLQLDDPRAFF
TGTGCCAGCAGCCTACAGCTTGACGACCCTCGTGCTTTCTTT
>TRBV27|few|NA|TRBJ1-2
CASSFGAGKYYGYTF
NA
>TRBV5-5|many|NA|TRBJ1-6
CASSLRIPDSPLHF
TGTGCCAGCAGCTTGAGGATCCCAGATTCACCCCTCCACTTT
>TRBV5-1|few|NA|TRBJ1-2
CASSLRTNYGYTF
TGCGCCAGCAGCTTGAGGACAAACTATGGCTACACCTTC
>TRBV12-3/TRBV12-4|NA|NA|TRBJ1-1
CASTFAPTDPNTEAFF
TGTGCCAGCACCTTCGCACCGACAGACCCGAACACTGAAGCTTTCTTT
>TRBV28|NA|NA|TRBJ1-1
CASTQGSMNTEAFF
TGTGCCAGCACCCAAGGCAGTATGAACACTGAAGCTTTCTTT
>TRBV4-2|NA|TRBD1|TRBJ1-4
CASSPDRGRPNEKLFF
TGTGCCAGCAGCCCGGACAGGGGGCGTCCTAATGAAAAACTGTTTTTT
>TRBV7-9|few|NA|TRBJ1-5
CASAEQGYQPQHF
TGTGCCAGCGCGGAGCAGGGGTATCAGCCCCAGCATTTT
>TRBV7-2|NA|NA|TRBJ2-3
CATGSGRTDTQYF
TGTGCCACCGGGAGCGGACGCACAGATACGCAGTATTTT
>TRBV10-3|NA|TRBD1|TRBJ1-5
CAISEGGDQPQHF
TGTGCCATCAGTGAAGGGGGCGATCAGCCCCAGCATTTT
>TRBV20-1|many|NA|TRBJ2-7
CSVVGGLDYEQYF
TGCAGTGTTGTCGGGGGGCTTGACTACGAGCAGTACTTC
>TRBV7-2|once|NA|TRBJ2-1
CASSLAWGRENNEQFF
TGTGCCAGCAGCTTAGCGTGGGGGCGGGAGAACAATGAGCAGTTCTTC
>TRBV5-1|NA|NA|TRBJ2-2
CASSLLPGANTGELFF
TGCGCCAGCAGCTTGTTGCCAGGGGCGAACACCGGGGAGCTGTTTTTT
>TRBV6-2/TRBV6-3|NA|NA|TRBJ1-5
CASSSGVIQPQHF
TGTGCCAGCAGCTCAGGGGTAATTCAGCCCCAGCATTTT
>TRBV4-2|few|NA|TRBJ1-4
CASSSTVGDEKLFF
TGTGCCAGCAGCTCCACGGTAGGGGATGAAAAACTGTTTTTT
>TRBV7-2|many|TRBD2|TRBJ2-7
CASSYAGGQAYEQYF
TGTGCCAGCAGCTACGCGGGGGGCCAAGCCTACGAGCAGTACTTC
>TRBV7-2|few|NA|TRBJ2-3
CASSLGYTDTQYF
TGTGCCAGCAGCTTAGGGTACACAGATACGCAGTATTTT
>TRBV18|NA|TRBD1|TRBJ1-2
CASSPPGQVSYGGYTF
TGTGCCAGCTCACCACCGGGACAGGTTTCCTATGGCGGCTACACCTTC
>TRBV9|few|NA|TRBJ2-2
CASSVGANTGELFF
TGTGCCAGCAGCGTAGGTGCAAACACCGGGGAGCTGTTTTTT
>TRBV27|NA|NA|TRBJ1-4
CASRKTDSEKLFF
TGTGCCAGCAGGAAGACAGATTCTGAAAAACTGTTTTTT
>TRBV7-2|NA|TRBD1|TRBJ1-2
CASSLLGQNYGYTF
TGTGCCAGCAGCCTACTGGGACAGAACTATGGCTACACCTTC
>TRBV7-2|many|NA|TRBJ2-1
CASSFGGKNYNEQFF
TGTGCCAGCAGCTTCGGCGGGAAAAATTACAATGAGCAGTTCTTC
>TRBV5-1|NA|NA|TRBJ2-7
CASKEPGSTYEQYF
TGCGCCAGCAAAGAACCGGGTTCCACCTACGAGCAGTACTTC
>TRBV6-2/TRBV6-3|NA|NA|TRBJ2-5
CASRDPPKETQYF
TGTGCCAGCAGGGACCCTCCGAAGGAGACCCAGTACTTC
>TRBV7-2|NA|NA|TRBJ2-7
CASSFDRGREQYF
TGTGCCAGCAGCTTTGACCGGGGCCGCGAGCAGTACTTC
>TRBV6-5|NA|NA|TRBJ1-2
CASSYSTGRYGYTF
TGTGCCAGCAGTTACTCGACCGGGAGATATGGCTACACCTTC
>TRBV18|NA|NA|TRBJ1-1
CASSPNGMGANTEAFF
TGTGCCAGCTCCCCTAACGGAATGGGGGCGAACACTGAAGCTTTCTTT
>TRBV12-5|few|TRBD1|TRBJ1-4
CASAPGDRAGEKLFF
TGTGCTAGTGCGCCGGGGGACAGGGCTGGGGAAAAACTGTTTTTT
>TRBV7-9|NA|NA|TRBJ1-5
CASSLGSGNAEPQHF
TGTGCCAGCAGCTTAGGTTCCGGAAACGCTGAGCCCCAGCATTTT
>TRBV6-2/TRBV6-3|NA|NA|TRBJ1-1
CASSWGSRKAFF
TGTGCCAGCAGTTGGGGGTCCAGAAAAGCTTTCTTT
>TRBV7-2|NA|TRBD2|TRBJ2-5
CASSRERGVFETQYF
TGTGCCAGCAGCCGAGAGCGGGGGGTGTTCGAGACCCAGTACTTC
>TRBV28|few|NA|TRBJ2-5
CASSLVGMETQYF
TGTGCCAGCAGTTTAGTCGGGATGGAGACCCAGTACTTC
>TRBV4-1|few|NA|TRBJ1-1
CASSHTLEDPFF
TGCGCCAGCAGCCATACGTTGGAGGACCCTTTCTTT
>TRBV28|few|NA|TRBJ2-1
CASSPGSGLINEQFF
TGTGCCAGCAGTCCGGGAAGTGGCCTAATAAACGAGCAGTTCTTC
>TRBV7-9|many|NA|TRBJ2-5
CASSPLGLTLLSQYF
TGTGCCAGCAGCCCCCTGGGACTCACGCTCCTATCCCAGTACTTC
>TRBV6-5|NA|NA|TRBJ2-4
CASRGGRGNIQYF
TGTGCCAGCAGGGGGGGAAGGGGAAACATTCAGTACTTC
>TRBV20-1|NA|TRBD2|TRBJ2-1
CSARPPGGNGGATYNEQFF
TGCAGTGCTAGACCCCCGGGGGGTAACGGGGGGGCCACATACAATGAGCAGTTCTTC
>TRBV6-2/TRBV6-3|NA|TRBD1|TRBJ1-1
CASSSLHRGGDTEAFF
TGTGCCAGCAGTTCGTTACACAGGGGAGGGGACACTGAAGCTTTCTTT
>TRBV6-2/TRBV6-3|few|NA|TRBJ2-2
CASSLREAGELFF
TGTGCCAGCAGTCTCAGGGAAGCCGGGGAGCTGTTTTTT
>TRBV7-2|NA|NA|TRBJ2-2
CASSPEPGQLFF
TGTGCCAGCAGCCCCGAGCCCGGGCAGCTGTTTTTT
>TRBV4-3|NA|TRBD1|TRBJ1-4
CASSQDRTGRGEKLFF
TGCGCCAGCAGCCAAGATAGGACAGGGCGAGGTGAAAAACTGTTTTTT
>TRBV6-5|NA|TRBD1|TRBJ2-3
CASSPGGQGFGTSTDTQYF
TGTGCCAGCAGTCCAGGGGGACAGGGCTTTGGGACTAGCACAGATACGCAGTATTTT
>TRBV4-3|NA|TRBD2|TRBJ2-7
CASSRVAGLREQYF
TGCGCCAGCAGCCGTGTAGCGGGGCTCCGCGAGCAGTACTTC
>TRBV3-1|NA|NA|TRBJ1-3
CASSPYNSPGNTIYF
TGTGCCAGCAGCCCATACAACAGCCCTGGAAACACCATATATTTT
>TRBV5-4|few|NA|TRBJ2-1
CATIPGGSYNEQFF
TGTGCCACCATCCCAGGGGGGTCCTACAATGAGCAGTTCTTC
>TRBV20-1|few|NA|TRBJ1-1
CSAPLWENTEAFF
TGCAGTGCCCCCCTGTGGGAGAACACTGAAGCTTTCTTT
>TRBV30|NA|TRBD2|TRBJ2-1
CAWSGLAGASSYNEQFF
TGTGCCTGGAGTGGACTAGCGGGGGCAAGCTCCTACAATGAGCAGTTCTTC